These T cell receptor beta chains were read from a single sample in a study of shared clonotypes between healthy human individuals. Libraries were prepared by immunoSEQ multiplex PCR; TCRdb keeps only in-frame clonotypes and omits some of them. This table has about 1.5 million clones, about 98% appearing once. Sequencing was done on a sample of naive CD4+ T cells sorted from blood. These receptor sequences come from a man in his thirties or forties in good health. Each CDR3 is given with its conserved first and last residue. The D gene is left open where the match is weak.

TRBJ2-3	TRBV28	-	TGTGCCAGCAGTTCCGCTGGCTCAGGAGATACGCAGTATTTT	CASSSAGSGDTQYF
TRBJ1-2	TRBV9	TRBD1	TGTGCCAGCAGCGTTGTTGACAGGGGCTCTTATGGCTACACCTTC	CASSVVDRGSYGYTF
TRBJ1-5	TRBV6-1	TRBD1	TGTGCCAGCAGGGGGACAGGGGGTGGCAATCAGCCCCAGCATTTT	CASRGTGGGNQPQHF
TRBJ1-1	TRBV19	-	TGTGCCAGTAGTACCCTTTTAGGGAGCACTGAAGCTTTCTTT	CASSTLLGSTEAFF
TRBJ2-2	TRBV7-2	-	TGTGCCAGCAGCTTAGTAGAAGGGGCAGGCGGGGAGCTGTTTTTT	CASSLVEGAGGELFF
TRBJ1-3	TRBV27	-	TGTGCCAGCAGCTTAAGGGGGGGGGCTGGAAACACCATATATTTT	CASSLRGGAGNTIYF
TRBJ1-5	TRBV19	-	TGTGCCAGTTCTCAACCCGGAGGAGATCAGCCCCAGCATTTT	CASSQPGGDQPQHF
TRBJ1-2	TRBV11-2	TRBD1	TGTGCCAGCAGCTCCCTACAGGGGAGGAACTATGGCTACACCTTC	CASSSLQGRNYGYTF
TRBJ2-2	TRBV5-1	TRBD1	TGCGCCAGCAGCCCATGGACAGGGGGCGCGGGCACCGGGGAGCTGTTTTTT	CASSPWTGGAGTGELFF
TRBJ2-2	TRBV2	-	TGTGCCAGCAGTGGAGTCAGGGGACAAAACACCGGGGAGCTGTTTTTT	CASSGVRGQNTGELFF